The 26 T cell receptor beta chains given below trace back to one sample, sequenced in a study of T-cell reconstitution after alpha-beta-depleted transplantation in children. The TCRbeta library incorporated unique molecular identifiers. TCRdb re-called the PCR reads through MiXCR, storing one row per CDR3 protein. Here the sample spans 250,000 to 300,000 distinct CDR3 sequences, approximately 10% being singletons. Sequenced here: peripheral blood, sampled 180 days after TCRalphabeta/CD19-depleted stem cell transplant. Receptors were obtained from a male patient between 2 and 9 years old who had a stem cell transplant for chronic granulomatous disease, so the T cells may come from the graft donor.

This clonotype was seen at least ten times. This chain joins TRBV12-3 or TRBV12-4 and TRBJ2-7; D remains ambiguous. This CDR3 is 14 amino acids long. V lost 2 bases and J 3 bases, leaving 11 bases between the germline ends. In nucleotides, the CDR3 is TGTGCCAGCAGTTTACAGAGAGGAGTCTACGAGCAGTACTTC. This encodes CASSLQRGVYEQYF.

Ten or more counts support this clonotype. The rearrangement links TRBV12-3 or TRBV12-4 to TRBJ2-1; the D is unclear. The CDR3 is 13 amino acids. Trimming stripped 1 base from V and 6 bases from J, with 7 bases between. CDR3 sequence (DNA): TGTGCCAGCAGTTTAGTCCAGATCAATGAGCAGTTCTTC. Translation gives CASSLVQINEQFF.

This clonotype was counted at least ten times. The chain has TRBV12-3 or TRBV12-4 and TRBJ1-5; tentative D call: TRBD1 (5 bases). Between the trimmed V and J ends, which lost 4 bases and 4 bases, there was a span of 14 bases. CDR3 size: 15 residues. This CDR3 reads CASSSHPQENQPQHF. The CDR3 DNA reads TGTGCCAGCAGTTCCCACCCACAGGAGAATCAGCCCCAGCATTTT.

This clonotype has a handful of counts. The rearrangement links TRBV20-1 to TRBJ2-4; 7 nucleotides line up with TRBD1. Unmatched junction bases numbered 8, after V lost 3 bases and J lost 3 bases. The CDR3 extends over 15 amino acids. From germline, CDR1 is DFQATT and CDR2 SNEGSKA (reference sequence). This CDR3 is CSASRYRGNKNIQYF. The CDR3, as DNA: TGCAGTGCTAGCCGATACAGGGGAAACAAAAACATTCAGTACTTC.

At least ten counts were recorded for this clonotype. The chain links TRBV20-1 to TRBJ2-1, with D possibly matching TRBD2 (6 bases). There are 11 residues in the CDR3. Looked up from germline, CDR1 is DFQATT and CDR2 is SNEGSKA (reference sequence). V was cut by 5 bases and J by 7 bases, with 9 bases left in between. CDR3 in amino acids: CSAWTKNEQFF. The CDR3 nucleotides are TGCAGTGCTTGGACTAAGAATGAGCAGTTCTTC.

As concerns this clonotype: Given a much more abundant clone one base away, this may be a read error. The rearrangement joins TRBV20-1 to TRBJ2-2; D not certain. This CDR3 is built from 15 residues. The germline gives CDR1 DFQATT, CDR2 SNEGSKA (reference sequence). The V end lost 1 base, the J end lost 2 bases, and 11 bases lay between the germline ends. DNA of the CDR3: TGCAGTGCTAGAGTGTTAGGTGCTAACACCGGGGAGCTGTTTTTT. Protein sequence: CSARVLGANTGELFF.

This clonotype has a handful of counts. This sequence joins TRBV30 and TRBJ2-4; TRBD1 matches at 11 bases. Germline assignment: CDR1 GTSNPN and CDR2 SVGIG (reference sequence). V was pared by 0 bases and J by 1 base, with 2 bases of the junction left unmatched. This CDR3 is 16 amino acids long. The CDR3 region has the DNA TGTGCCTGGAGTGTAGGGGACAGGGGGGCCAAAAACATTCAGTACTTC. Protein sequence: CAWSVGDRGAKNIQYF.

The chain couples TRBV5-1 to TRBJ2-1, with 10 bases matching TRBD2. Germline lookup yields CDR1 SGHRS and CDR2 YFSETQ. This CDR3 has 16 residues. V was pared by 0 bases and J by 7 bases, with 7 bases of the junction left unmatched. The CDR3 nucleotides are TGCGCCAGCAGCTTGGGCCAGCGGGGGGGCTGGAATGAGCAGTTCTTC. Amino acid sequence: CASSLGQRGGWNEQFF.

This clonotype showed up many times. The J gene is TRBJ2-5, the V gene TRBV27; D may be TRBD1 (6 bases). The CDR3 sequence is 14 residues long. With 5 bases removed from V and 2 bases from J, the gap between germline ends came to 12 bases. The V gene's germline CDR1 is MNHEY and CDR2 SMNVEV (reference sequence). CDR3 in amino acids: CASSLDRFQETQYF. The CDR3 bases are TGTGCCAGCAGTCTGGACAGATTTCAAGAGACCCAGTACTTC.

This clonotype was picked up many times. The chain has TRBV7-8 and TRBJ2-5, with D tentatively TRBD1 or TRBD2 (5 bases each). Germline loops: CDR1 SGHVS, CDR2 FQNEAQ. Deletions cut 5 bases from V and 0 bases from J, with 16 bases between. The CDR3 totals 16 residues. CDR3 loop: CASSRGLGPDQETQYF. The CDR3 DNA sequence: TGTGCCAGCAGCCGAGGGTTGGGGCCAGACCAAGAGACCCAGTACTTC.

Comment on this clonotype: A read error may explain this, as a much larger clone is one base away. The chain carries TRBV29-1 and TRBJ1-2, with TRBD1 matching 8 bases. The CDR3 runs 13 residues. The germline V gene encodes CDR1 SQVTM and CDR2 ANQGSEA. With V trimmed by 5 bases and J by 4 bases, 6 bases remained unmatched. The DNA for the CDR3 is TGCAGCGTTATCCCAGGGGGCAGCTATGGCTACACCTTC. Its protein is CSVIPGGSYGYTF.

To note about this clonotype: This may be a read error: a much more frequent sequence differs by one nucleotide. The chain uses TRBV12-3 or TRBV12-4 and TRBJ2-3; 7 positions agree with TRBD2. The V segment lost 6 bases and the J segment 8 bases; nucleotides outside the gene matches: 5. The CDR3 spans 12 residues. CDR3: CASRVAGGTQYF. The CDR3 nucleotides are TGTGCCAGCAGAGTAGCGGGTGGTACGCAGTATTTT.

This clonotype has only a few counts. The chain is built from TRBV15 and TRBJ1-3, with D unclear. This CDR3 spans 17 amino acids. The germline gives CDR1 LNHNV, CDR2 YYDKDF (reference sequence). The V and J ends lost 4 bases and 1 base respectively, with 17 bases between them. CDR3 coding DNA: TGTGCCACCAGCAAAGAGGGTTTTCTGGCATCTGGAAACACCATATATTTT. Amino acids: CATSKEGFLASGNTIYF.

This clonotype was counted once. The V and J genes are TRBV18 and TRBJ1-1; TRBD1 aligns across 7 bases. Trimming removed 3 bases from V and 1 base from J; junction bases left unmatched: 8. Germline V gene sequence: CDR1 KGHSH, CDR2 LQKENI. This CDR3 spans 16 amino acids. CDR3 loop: CASSPYDRAPNTEAFF. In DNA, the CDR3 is TGTGCCAGCTCACCTTATGACAGGGCCCCGAACACTGAAGCTTTCTTT.

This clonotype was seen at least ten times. The CDR3 DNA reads TGCAGTGCTAGGGGACAGGGGATTAGTAGCAATCAGCCCCAGCATTTT. Its protein is CSARGQGISSNQPQHF. The chain is built from TRBV20-1 and TRBJ1-5; 10 bases are a match to TRBD1. Germline trimming cut 3 bases from V and 0 bases from J; bases unmatched to any gene: 5. The germline V gene encodes CDR1 DFQATT and CDR2 SNEGSKA (reference sequence). The CDR3 extends over 16 amino acids.

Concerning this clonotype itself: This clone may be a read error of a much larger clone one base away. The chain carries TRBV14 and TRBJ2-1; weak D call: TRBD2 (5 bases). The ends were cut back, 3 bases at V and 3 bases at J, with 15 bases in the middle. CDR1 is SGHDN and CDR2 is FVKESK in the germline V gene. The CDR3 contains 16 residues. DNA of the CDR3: TGTGCCAGCAGCCACGATCATCTAGCTAACTACAATGAGCAGTTCTTC. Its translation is CASSHDHLANYNEQFF.

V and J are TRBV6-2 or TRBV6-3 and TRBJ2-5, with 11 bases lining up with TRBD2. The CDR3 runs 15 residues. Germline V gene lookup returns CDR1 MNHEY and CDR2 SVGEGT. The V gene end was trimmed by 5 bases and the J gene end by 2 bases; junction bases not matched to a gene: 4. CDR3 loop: CASSRGLAEQETQYF. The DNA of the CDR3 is TGTGCCAGCAGTAGGGGACTAGCGGAGCAAGAGACCCAGTACTTC.

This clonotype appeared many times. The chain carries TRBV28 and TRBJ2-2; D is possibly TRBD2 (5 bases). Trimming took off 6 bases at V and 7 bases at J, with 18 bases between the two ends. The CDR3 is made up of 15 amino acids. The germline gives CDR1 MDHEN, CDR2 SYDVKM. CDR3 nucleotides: TGTGCCAGCAGCATACAACCGCTCGGAGGCGGGGAGCTGTTTTTT. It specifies CASSIQPLGGGELFF.

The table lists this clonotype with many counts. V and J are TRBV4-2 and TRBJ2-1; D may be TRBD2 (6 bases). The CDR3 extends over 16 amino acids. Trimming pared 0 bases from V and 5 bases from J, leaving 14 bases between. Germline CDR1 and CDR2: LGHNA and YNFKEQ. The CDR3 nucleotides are TGTGCCAGCAGCCAAGATCAACGACTAGTCAACAATGAGCAGTTCTTC. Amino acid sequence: CASSQDQRLVNNEQFF.

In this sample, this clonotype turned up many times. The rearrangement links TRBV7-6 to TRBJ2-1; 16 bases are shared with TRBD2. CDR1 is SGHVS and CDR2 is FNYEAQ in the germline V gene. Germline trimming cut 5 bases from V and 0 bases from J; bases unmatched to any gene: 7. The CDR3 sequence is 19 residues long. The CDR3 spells CASSPTGTSGGASYNEQFF. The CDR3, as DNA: TGTGCCAGCAGCCCGACCGGGACTAGCGGGGGGGCCTCCTACAATGAGCAGTTCTTC.

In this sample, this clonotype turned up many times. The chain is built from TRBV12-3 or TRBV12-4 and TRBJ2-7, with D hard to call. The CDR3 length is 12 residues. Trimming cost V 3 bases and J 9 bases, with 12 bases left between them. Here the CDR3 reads CASSFGRLGQYF. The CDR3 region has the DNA TGTGCCAGCAGTTTCGGCAGACTCGGGCAGTACTTC.

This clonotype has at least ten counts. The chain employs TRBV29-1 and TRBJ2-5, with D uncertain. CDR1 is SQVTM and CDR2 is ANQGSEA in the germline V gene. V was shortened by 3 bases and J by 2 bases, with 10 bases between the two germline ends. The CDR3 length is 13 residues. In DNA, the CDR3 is TGCAGCGTTGATCGCAGTAGACAAGAGACCCAGTACTTC. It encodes CSVDRSRQETQYF.

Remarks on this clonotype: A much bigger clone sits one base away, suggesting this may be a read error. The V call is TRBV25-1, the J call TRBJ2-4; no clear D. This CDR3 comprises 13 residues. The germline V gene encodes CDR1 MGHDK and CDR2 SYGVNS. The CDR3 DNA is TGTGCCAACAGTGAATTCGCTAAAAACATTCAGTACTTC. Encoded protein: CANSEFAKNIQYF.

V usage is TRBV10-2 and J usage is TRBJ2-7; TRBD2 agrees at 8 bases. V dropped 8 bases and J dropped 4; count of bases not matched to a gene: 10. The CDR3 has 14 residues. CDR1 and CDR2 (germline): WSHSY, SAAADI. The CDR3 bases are TGCGCCAGCCATGACTCGGGAGGGCCTTACGAGCAGTACTTC. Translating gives CASHDSGGPYEQYF.

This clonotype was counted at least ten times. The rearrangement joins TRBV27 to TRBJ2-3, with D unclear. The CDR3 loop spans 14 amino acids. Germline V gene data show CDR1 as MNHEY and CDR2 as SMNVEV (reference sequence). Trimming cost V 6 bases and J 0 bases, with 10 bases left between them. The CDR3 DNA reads TGTGCCAGCAGCCGGACGGTTAGCACAGATACGCAGTATTTT. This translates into CASSRTVSTDTQYF.

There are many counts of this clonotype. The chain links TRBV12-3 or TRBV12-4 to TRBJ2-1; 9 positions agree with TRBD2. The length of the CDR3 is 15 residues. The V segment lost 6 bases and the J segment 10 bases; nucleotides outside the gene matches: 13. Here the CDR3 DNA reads TGTGCCAGCAGGCCTCGGGCGGGAGGGCCGGACGAGCAGTTCTTC. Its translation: CASRPRAGGPDEQFF.